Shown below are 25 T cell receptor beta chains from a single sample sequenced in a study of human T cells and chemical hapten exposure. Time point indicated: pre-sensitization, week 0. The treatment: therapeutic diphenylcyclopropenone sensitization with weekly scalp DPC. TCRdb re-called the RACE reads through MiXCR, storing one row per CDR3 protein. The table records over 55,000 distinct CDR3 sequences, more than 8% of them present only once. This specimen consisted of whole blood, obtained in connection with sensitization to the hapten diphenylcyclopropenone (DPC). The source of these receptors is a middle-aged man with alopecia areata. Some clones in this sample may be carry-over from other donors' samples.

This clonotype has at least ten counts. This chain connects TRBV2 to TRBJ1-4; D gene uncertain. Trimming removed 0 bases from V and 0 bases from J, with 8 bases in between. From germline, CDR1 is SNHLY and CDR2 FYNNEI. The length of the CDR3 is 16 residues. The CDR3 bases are TGTGCCAGCAGTGAAGCGGTCAGTGCAACTAATGAAAAACTGTTTTTT. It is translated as CASSEAVSATNEKLFF. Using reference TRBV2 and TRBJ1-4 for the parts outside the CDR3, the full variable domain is EPEVTQTPSHQVTQMGQEVILRCVPISNHLYFYWYRQILGQKVEFLVSFYNNEISEKSEIFDDQFSVERPDGSNFTLKIRSTKLEDSAMYFCASSEAVSATNEKLFFGSGTQLSVL.

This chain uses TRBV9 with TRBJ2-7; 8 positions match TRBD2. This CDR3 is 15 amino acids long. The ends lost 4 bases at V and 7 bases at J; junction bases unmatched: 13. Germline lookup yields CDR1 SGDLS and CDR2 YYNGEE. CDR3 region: CASSPLGGRIPEQYF. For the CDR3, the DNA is TGTGCCAGCAGCCCCTTGGGCGGGAGGATCCCAGAGCAGTACTTC.

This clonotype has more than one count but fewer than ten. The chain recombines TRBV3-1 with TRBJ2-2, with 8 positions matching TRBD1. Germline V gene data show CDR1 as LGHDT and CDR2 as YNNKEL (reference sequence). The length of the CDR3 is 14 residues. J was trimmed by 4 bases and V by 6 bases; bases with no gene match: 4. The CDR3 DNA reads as TGTGCCAGCAGGGACAGGGCCCTCACCGGGGAGCTGTTTTTT. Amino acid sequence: CASRDRALTGELFF.

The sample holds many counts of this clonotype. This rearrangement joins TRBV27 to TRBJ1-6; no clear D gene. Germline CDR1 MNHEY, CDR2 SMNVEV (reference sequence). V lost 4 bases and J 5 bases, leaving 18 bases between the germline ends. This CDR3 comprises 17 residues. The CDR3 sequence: CASSWAWLSLNNSPLHF. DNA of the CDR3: TGTGCCAGCAGTTGGGCATGGCTTTCGCTCAATAATTCACCCCTCCACTTT.

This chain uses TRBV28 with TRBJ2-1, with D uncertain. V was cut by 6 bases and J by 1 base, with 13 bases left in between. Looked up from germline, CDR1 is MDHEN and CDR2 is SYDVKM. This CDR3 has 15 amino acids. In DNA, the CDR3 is TGTGCCAGCAGACAACCGAGTACGTCCTACAATGAGCAGTTCTTC. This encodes CASRQPSTSYNEQFF.

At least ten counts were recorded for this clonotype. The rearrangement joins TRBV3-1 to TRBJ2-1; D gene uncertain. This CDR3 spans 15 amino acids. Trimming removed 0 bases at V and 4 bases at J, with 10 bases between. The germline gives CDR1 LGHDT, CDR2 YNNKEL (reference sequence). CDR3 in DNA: TGTGCCAGCAGCCAAGAAGGCAGGCGATACAATGAGCAGTTCTTC. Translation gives CASSQEGRRYNEQFF.

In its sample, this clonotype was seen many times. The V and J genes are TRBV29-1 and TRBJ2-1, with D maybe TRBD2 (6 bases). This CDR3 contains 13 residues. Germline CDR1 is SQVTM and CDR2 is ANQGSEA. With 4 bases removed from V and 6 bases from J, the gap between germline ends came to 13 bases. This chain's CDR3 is CSVAEGPGNEQFF. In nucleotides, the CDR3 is TGCAGCGTTGCGGAGGGCCCAGGCAATGAGCAGTTCTTC.

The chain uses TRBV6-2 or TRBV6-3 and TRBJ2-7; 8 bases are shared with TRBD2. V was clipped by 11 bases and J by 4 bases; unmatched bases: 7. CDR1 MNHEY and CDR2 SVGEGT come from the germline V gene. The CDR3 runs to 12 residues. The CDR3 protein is CAAGLGDYEQYF. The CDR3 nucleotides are TGTGCCGCGGGACTAGGTGATTACGAGCAGTACTTC.

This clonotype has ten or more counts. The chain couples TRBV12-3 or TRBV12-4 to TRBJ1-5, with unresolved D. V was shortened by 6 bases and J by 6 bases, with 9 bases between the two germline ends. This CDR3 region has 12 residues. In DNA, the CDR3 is TGTGCCAGCAGGGACGACGCTCAGCCCCAGCATTTT. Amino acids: CASRDDAQPQHF.

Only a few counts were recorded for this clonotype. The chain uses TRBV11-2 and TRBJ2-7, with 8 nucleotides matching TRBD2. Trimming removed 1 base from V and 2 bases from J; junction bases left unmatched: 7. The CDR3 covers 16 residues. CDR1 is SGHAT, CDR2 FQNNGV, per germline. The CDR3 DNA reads TGTGCCAGCAGCTTAGGGGCTAGCGGGTTAGCCTACGAGCAGTACTTC. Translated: CASSLGASGLAYEQYF.

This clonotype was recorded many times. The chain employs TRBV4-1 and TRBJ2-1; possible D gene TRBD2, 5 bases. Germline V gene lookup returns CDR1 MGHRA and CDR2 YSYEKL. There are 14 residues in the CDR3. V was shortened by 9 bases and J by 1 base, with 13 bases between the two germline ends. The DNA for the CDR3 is TGCGCCAGTACGACTATTTCTTCCTACAATGAGCAGTTCTTC. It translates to CASTTISSYNEQFF.

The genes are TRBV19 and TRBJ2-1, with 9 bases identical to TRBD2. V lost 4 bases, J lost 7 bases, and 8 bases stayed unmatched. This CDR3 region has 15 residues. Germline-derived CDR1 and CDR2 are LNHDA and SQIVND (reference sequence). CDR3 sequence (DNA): TGTGCCAGTAGTACGCTAGCGGGGAGCAGTAATGAGCAGTTCTTC. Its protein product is CASSTLAGSSNEQFF.

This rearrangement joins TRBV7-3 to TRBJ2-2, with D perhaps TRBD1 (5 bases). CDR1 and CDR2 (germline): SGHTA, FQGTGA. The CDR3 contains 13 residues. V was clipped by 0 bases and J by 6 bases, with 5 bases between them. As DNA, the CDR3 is TGTGCCAGCAGCTTAACAGGGGCCGGGGAGCTGTTTTTT. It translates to CASSLTGAGELFF.

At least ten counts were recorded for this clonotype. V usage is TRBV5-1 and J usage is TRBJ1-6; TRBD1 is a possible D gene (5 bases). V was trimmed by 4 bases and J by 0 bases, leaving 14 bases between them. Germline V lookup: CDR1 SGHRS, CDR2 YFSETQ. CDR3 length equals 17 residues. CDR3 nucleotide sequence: TGCGCCAGCAGCCGACAGTCCATGAGCTCCTATAATTCACCCCTCCACTTT. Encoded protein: CASSRQSMSSYNSPLHF.

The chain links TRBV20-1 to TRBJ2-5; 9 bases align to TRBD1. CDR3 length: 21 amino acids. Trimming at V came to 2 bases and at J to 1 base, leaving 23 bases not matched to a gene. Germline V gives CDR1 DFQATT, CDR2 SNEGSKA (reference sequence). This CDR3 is CSARISPRDRDSLLSQETQYF. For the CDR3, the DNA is TGCAGTGCTAGAATCTCCCCGAGGGACAGGGACTCCCTCCTCAGCCAAGAGACCCAGTACTTC.

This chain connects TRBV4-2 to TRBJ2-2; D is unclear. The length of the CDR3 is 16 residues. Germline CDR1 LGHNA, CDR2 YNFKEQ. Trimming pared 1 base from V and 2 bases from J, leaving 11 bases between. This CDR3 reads CASSQVRVRNTGELFF. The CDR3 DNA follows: TGTGCCAGCAGCCAAGTTAGAGTACGAAACACCGGGGAGCTGTTTTTT.

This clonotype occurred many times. The CDR3 coding sequence is TGTGCCAGCTCACCACCGACGGGGACCGGCAATCAGCCCCAGCATTTT. This translates into CASSPPTGTGNQPQHF. The rearrangement joins TRBV18 to TRBJ1-5, with D maybe TRBD1 (5 bases). With 0 bases removed from V and 2 bases from J, the gap between germline ends came to 11 bases. Germline CDR1 KGHSH, CDR2 LQKENI. This CDR3 spans 16 amino acids.

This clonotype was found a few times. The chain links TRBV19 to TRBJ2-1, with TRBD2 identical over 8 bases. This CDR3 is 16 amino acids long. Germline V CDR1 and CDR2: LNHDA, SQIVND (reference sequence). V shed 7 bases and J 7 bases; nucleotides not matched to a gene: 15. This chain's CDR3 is CASMRLATGGINEQFF. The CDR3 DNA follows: TGTGCCAGTATGAGACTAGCCACGGGAGGGATAAATGAGCAGTTCTTC. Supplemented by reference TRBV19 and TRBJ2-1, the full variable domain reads DGGITQSPKYLFRKEGQNVTLSCEQNLNHDAMYWYRQDPGQGLRLIYYSQIVNDFQKGDIAEGYSVSREKKESFPLTVTSAQKNPTAFYLCASMRLATGGINEQFFGPGTRLTVL.

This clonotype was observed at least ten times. The CDR3 reads CASSPAGAGQETQYF. DNA of the CDR3: TGTGCCAGCAGCCCCGCCGGAGCCGGACAAGAGACCCAGTACTTC. The rearrangement joins TRBV11-3 to TRBJ2-5, with unresolved D. Per the germline V gene, CDR1 is SGHNT and CDR2 is YENEEA. V lost 5 bases, J lost 2 bases, and 15 bases lay in between. This CDR3 is built from 15 residues.

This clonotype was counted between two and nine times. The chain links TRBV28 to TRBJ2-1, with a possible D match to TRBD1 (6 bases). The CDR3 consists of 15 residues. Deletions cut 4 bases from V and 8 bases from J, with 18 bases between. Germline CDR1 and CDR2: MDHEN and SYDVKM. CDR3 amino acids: CASSSSGTGRHEQFF. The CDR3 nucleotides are TGTGCCAGCAGTTCCTCCGGTACAGGGAGACATGAGCAGTTCTTC. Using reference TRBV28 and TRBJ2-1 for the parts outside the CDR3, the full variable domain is DVKVTQSSRYLVKRTGEKVFLECVQDMDHENMFWYRQDPGLGLRLIYFSYDVKMKEKGDIPEGYSVSREKKERFSLILESASTNQTSMYLCASSSSGTGRHEQFFGPGTRLTVL.

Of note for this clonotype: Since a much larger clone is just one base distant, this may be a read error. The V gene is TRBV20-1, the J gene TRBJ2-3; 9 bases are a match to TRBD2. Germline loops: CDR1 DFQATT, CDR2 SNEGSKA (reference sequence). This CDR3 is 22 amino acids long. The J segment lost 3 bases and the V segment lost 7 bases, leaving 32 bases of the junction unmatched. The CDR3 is CSVPLRQGIELAGKRGTDTQYF. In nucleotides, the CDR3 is TGCAGTGTACCCCTCAGACAGGGTATCGAACTAGCGGGCAAGAGGGGGACAGATACGCAGTATTTT.

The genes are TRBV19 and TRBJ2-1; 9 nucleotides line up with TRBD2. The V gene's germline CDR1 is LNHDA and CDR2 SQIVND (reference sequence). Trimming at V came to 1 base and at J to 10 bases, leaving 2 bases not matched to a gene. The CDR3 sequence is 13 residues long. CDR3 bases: TGTGCCAGTAGTATAGTAGCGGGAGAGGAGCAGTTCTTC. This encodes CASSIVAGEEQFF.

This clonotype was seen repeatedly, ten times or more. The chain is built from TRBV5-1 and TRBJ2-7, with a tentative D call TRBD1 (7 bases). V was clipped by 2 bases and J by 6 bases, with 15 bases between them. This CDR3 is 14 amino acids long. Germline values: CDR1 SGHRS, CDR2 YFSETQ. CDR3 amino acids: CASSLTRGAPEQYF. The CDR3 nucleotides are TGCGCCAGCAGCTTAACCAGGGGGGCCCCCGAGCAGTACTTC.

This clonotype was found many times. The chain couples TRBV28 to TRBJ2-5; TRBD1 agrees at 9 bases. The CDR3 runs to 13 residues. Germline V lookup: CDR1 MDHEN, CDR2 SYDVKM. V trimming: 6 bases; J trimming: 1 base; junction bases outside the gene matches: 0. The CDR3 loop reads CASRTGGQETQYF. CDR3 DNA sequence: TGTGCCAGCAGGACAGGGGGCCAAGAGACCCAGTACTTC.

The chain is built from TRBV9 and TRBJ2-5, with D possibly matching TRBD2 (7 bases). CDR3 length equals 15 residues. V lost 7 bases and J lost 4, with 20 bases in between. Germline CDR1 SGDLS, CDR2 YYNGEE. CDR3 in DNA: TGTGCCAGCGGTGGCGGGGGCGGCGGGAGAGAGACCCAGTACTTC. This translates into CASGGGGGGRETQYF.